This T cell receptor (beta chain) was captured by sequencing in a study of CD8+ T cells in alopecia areata. Reverse transcription of extracted RNA yielded cDNA, which provided the sequencing template. Measured with immunoSEQ multiplex PCR; TCRdb has only the in-frame clones, and not every one. The top ten clones hold about an eighth of a sample with 150,000 to 200,000 clones, less than 75% of them seen once. This receptor was obtained from a human donor with alopecia areata. The sample here was CD8+ T cells sorted from blood, taken at week 0.

In DNA form, the CDR3 reads TGTGCCAGCAGCCGTATTTCTATGGACCCTTACGAGCAGTACTTC. Protein product: CASSRISMDPYEQYF. V usage is TRBV7-2 and J usage is TRBJ2-7; D not certain. The CDR3 contains 15 residues. CDR1 and CDR2 (germline): SGHTA, FQGNSA. V lost 5 bases and J 4 bases, leaving 18 bases between the germline ends.